This T cell receptor beta chain was recorded in a study of OX40 agonist ivuxolimab in advanced cancers. Looking at the study overall: Ivuxolimab, an antibody acting as an agonist of OX40 (CD134), was used to treat patients.

Exclusion applied to patients with autoimmune disease history or systemic immunosuppression. Sequenced by immunoSEQ multiplex PCR; TCRdb stores in-frame clones only, minus some. This table holds tens of thousands of clones, over 70% found once. The receptor's source is an adult with an advanced solid tumor such as melanoma, head and neck, liver or kidney cancer. This specimen consisted of CD4+ or CD8+ T cells sorted from blood, obtained in a trial of the OX40 agonist ivuxolimab.

This CDR3 is CASSYGRGRGNYGYTF. In DNA, the CDR3 is TGTGCCAGCAGTTACGGGAGGGGGCGTGGGAACTATGGCTACACCTTC. The V and J genes are TRBV6-5 and TRBJ1-2; 7 bases agree with TRBD1. CDR1 and CDR2 from the germline V gene are MNHEY and SVGAGI. CDR3 length equals 16 residues. The V segment lost 2 bases and the J segment 2 bases; nucleotides outside the gene matches: 8.